The 31 T cell receptor beta chains below come from one sample, sequenced in a study of shared clonotypes between healthy human individuals. Sequencing was performed with immunoSEQ multiplex PCR; in TCRdb, only in-frame clones are kept and a portion is missing. The profile shows hundreds of thousands of clones, 98% of them singletons. Naivety among CD8 cells was defined by CD45RO negativity and positive CCR7 selection, thereby excluding terminally differentiated effector memory CD45RA+ cells. Sequencing was performed on naive CD8+ T cells sorted from blood. Receptor source: a man aged 30-40 years in good health.

The V gene is TRBV14, the J gene TRBJ2-5, with 10 positions matching TRBD1. The V gene end was trimmed by 6 bases and the J gene end by 1 base; junction bases not matched to a gene: 11. Germline V gene lookup returns CDR1 SGHDN and CDR2 FVKESK. The CDR3 totals 17 residues. CDR3 sequence: CASSPLDRGPSQETQYF. The DNA for the CDR3 is TGTGCCAGCAGTCCACTCGACAGGGGGCCTAGCCAAGAGACCCAGTACTTC.

The chain employs TRBV7-9 and TRBJ1-4; 9 bases line up with TRBD1. Trimming cost V 4 bases and J 3 bases; bases outside gene matches: 9. The CDR3 consists of 17 residues. Looked up from germline, CDR1 is SEHNR and CDR2 is FQNEAQ (reference sequence). CDR3 coding DNA: TGTGCCAGCAGCTCCGGACAGGGGTGGTTGGCTAATGAAAAACTGTTTTTT. Its translation is CASSSGQGWLANEKLFF.

This rearrangement joins TRBV27 to TRBJ2-7; D is possibly TRBD1 or TRBD2 (5 bases each). CDR1 MNHEY and CDR2 SMNVEV come from the germline V gene (reference sequence). The V end lost 3 bases, the J end lost 5 bases, and 14 bases lay between the germline ends. The length of the CDR3 is 14 residues. The CDR3 DNA follows: TGTGCCAGCAGTTTGTCGGGGCCCGGGGACGAGCAGTACTTC. Its translation: CASSLSGPGDEQYF.

The chain joins TRBV9 to TRBJ1-2; D is perhaps TRBD1 (5 bases). The CDR3 totals 15 residues. V was clipped by 2 bases and J by 3 bases, with 14 bases between them. CDR1 and CDR2 (germline): SGDLS, YYNGEE. CDR3 in DNA: TGTGCCAGCAGCGTCTTCGGCCAGGGCGACTATGGCTACACCTTC. The encoded protein is CASSVFGQGDYGYTF. Filled out from reference TRBV9 and TRBJ1-2, the complete variable domain reads DSGVTQTPKHLITATGQRVTLRCSPRSGDLSVYWYQQSLDQGLQFLIQYYNGEERAKGNILERFSAQQFPDLHSELNLSSLELGDSALYFCASSVFGQGDYGYTFGSGTRLTVV.

The chain carries TRBV9 and TRBJ2-1, with a possible D match to TRBD2 (6 bases). The V gene's germline CDR1 is SGDLS and CDR2 YYNGEE. This CDR3 spans 12 amino acids. Trimming cost V 3 bases and J 13 bases, with 14 bases left between them. CDR3 loop: CASSAGTGPQFF. The CDR3 coding sequence is TGTGCCAGCAGCGCCGGGACTGGGCCACAGTTCTTC.

The rearrangement joins TRBV5-5 to TRBJ1-2, with 7 bases identical to TRBD1. Germline V gene lookup returns CDR1 SGHKS and CDR2 YYEKEE (reference sequence). The CDR3 runs to 16 residues. J was trimmed by 4 bases and V by 4 bases; bases with no gene match: 13. CDR3 sequence (DNA): TGTGCCAGCAGCCTAGAGTCCGGGACAGCATTCTATGGCTACACCTTC. It yields the protein CASSLESGTAFYGYTF.

The chain recombines TRBV7-9 with TRBJ1-4; 7 nucleotides align to TRBD1. V shed 6 bases, J shed 5 bases, and the junction held 6 bases outside the gene matches. Looked up from germline, CDR1 is SEHNR and CDR2 is FQNEAQ (reference sequence). This CDR3 is 14 amino acids long. The CDR3 region has the DNA TGTGCCAGCAGTCGACAGGGCGGGAATGAAAAACTGTTTTTT. This codes for CASSRQGGNEKLFF.

This chain uses TRBV7-9 with TRBJ2-5; D possibly corresponds to TRBD2 (5 bases). Trimming shortened V by 0 bases and J by 5 bases, and 13 bases separated the two germline ends. CDR1 is SEHNR, CDR2 FQNEAQ, per germline (reference sequence). This CDR3 has 15 amino acids. CDR3 loop: CASSLASAKRETQYF. CDR3 nucleotides: TGTGCCAGCAGCTTAGCTAGCGCTAAGCGGGAGACCCAGTACTTC. The full variable domain, with the rest looked up from reference TRBV7-9 and TRBJ2-5, is DTGVSQNPRHKITKRGQNVTFRCDPISEHNRLYWYRQTLGQGPEFLTYFQNEAQLEKSRLLSDRFSAERPKGSFSTLEIQRTEQGDSAMYLCASSLASAKRETQYFGPGTRLLVL.

This clone was recorded only once. A read error may account for a junction end that differs from germline. The chain uses TRBV7-7 and TRBJ2-2, with D tentatively TRBD2 (6 bases). This CDR3 is built from 16 residues. CDR1 SSHAT and CDR2 FNYEAQ come from the germline V gene (reference sequence). CDR3 nucleotide sequence: TGTGCTAGCAGCTCGTCCCCGCAACGACTAGGCGGGGAGCTGTTTTTT. Translated: CASSSSPQRLGGELFF.

This clone appeared a single time. This chain's CDR3 is CAASGLGSGNTIYF. As DNA, the CDR3 is TGCGCCGCATCCGGCCTGGGCTCTGGAAACACCATATATTTT. The chain combines TRBV10-2 with TRBJ1-3; D gene uncertain. Trimming removed 11 bases at V and 0 bases at J, with 14 bases between. From germline, CDR1 is WSHSY and CDR2 SAAADI. The CDR3 consists of 14 residues.

This clone was seen just once. The V gene is TRBV2, the J gene TRBJ2-1; TRBD1 agrees at 9 bases. Unmatched junction bases numbered 8, after V lost 7 bases and J lost 1 base. CDR1 is SNHLY and CDR2 is FYNNEI in the germline V gene. This CDR3 comprises 16 residues. The CDR3 reads CASTWDRVVSYNEQFF. CDR3 nucleotide sequence: TGTGCCAGCACCTGGGACAGGGTGGTGTCCTACAATGAGCAGTTCTTC.

The genes are TRBV6-4 and TRBJ2-3; D unclear. Trimming left V 9 bases short and J 4 bases short, with 20 bases between. Germline CDR1 reads MRHNA; CDR2 reads SNTAGT. This CDR3 is built from 15 residues. CDR3 region: CARPRLPARPDTQYF. For the CDR3, the DNA is TGTGCCAGACCCCGATTACCGGCCCGCCCAGATACGCAGTATTTT.

The V call is TRBV15, the J call TRBJ1-2; maybe TRBD1 (5 bases). The CDR3 is 16 residues long. The V end was cut by 0 bases, the J end by 4 bases, with 15 bases between. Germline V gene data show CDR1 as LNHNV and CDR2 as YYDKDF (reference sequence). CDR3 nucleotide sequence: TGTGCCACCAGCAGAGATATTGGGCGGGGGGTCTATGGCTACACCTTC. This translates into CATSRDIGRGVYGYTF. Drawing the rest from reference TRBV15 and TRBJ1-2, the complete variable domain is DAMVIQNPRYQVTQFGKPVTLSCSQTLNHNVMYWYQQKSSQAPKLLFHYYDKDFNNEADTPDNFQSRRPNTSFCFLDIRSPGLGDTAMYLCATSRDIGRGVYGYTFGSGTRLTVV.

The chain is built from TRBV13 and TRBJ2-3; no firm D call. The germline CDR1 and CDR2 sequences are PRHDT and FYEKMQ (reference sequence). The CDR3 consists of 11 residues. With 2 bases removed from V and 4 bases from J, the gap between germline ends came to 1 base. CDR3 protein: CASSLSDTQYF. Written as DNA, the CDR3 is TGTGCCAGCAGCTTATCAGATACGCAGTATTTT. Together with reference TRBV13 and TRBJ2-3, the CDR3 gives the full variable domain: AAGVIQSPRHLIKEKRETATLKCYPIPRHDTVYWYQQGPGQDPQFLISFYEKMQSDKGSIPDRFSAQQFSDYHSELNMSSLELGDSALYFCASSLSDTQYFGPGTRLTVL.

A word on this clone: The identical CDR3 is also encoded by other nucleotide sequences in the sample. The chain couples TRBV7-9 to TRBJ2-7; the D is unclear. Germline values: CDR1 SEHNR, CDR2 FQNEAQ (reference sequence). With 1 base removed from V and 3 bases from J, the gap between germline ends came to 4 bases. The CDR3 totals 12 residues. The CDR3 nucleotides read TGTGCCAGCAGCTTAGGGGACTACGAGCAGTACTTC. Amino acids: CASSLGDYEQYF.

In this sample, this clone turned up once. V is TRBV5-1 and J is TRBJ2-7; no reliable D call. Germline CDR1 SGHRS, CDR2 YFSETQ. With 0 bases removed from V and 3 bases from J, the gap between germline ends came to 16 bases. This CDR3 region has 16 residues. The CDR3 DNA is TGCGCCAGCAGCTTGGGGCGTATTAAGAGTGACTACGAGCAGTACTTC. Protein: CASSLGRIKSDYEQYF. Using reference TRBV5-1 and TRBJ2-7 for the parts outside the CDR3, the full variable domain is KAGVTQTPRYLIKTRGQQVTLSCSPISGHRSVSWYQQTPGQGLQFLFEYFSETQRNKGNFPGRFSGRQFSNSRSEMNVSTLELGDSALYLCASSLGRIKSDYEQYFGPGTRLTVT.

The chain combines TRBV6-5 with TRBJ2-7, with 9 bases fitting TRBD1. V gave up 3 bases and J gave up 5 bases; unmatched junction bases: 8. CDR3 length: 15 residues. Germline CDR1 is MNHEY and CDR2 is SVGAGI. This CDR3 reads CASSYGTGYIHEQYF. CDR3 nucleotides: TGTGCCAGCAGTTATGGGACAGGGTATATCCACGAGCAGTACTTC.

The chain combines TRBV9 with TRBJ1-5, with 9 nucleotides matching TRBD1. CDR3 size: 16 residues. Losses at the gene ends were 3 bases for V and 4 bases for J; bases not matched to a gene: 8. Looked up from germline, CDR1 is SGDLS and CDR2 is YYNGEE. CDR3 coding DNA: TGTGCCAGCAGCGAAGGACCGACAGGGGGAAATCAGCCCCAGCATTTT. Its translation: CASSEGPTGGNQPQHF. Based on the CDR3 plus reference TRBV9 and TRBJ1-5, the full variable domain is DSGVTQTPKHLITATGQRVTLRCSPRSGDLSVYWYQQSLDQGLQFLIQYYNGEERAKGNILERFSAQQFPDLHSELNLSSLELGDSALYFCASSEGPTGGNQPQHFGDGTRLSIL.

V gene TRBV7-8 combines with J gene TRBJ2-2; D is uncertain. Germline lookup yields CDR1 SGHVS and CDR2 FQNEAQ. V lost 0 bases, J lost 5 bases, and 1 base lay in between. The CDR3 totals 12 residues. The CDR3 is CASSLATGELFF. Here the CDR3 DNA reads TGTGCCAGCAGCTTAGCAACCGGGGAGCTGTTTTTT.

The chain employs TRBV18 and TRBJ1-2; D remains unclear. V lost 2 bases and J lost 0, with 10 bases in between. CDR3 length: 15 residues. Germline assignment: CDR1 KGHSH and CDR2 LQKENI. The CDR3 sequence: CASSPGPEANYGYTF. For the CDR3, the DNA is TGTGCCAGCTCACCAGGCCCTGAAGCTAACTATGGCTACACCTTC.

V is TRBV29-1 and J is TRBJ2-2; perhaps TRBD2 as D (6 bases). V was shortened by 3 bases and J by 6 bases, with 8 bases between the two germline ends. The germline V gene has CDR1 SQVTM and CDR2 ANQGSEA. The CDR3 totals 12 residues. The CDR3 region is CSVEGEAGELFF. CDR3 DNA sequence: TGCAGCGTTGAGGGGGAGGCCGGGGAGCTGTTTTTT.

CDR3 amino acids: CASSLAGTAATQYF. CDR3 in DNA: TGTGCCAGCAGTTTAGCTGGGACGGCAGCTACGCAGTATTTT. The gene calls are TRBV27 and TRBJ2-3, with D perhaps given as TRBD1 or TRBD2 (5 bases each). The CDR3 loop spans 14 amino acids. In germline, CDR1 is MNHEY, CDR2 SMNVEV (reference sequence). With 2 bases removed from V and 8 bases from J, the gap between germline ends came to 14 bases.

The rearrangement joins TRBV27 to TRBJ2-1; the D gene is possibly TRBD2 (5 bases). The CDR3 spans 15 residues. The V end was cut by 4 bases, the J end by 6 bases, with 16 bases between. Germline V gives CDR1 MNHEY, CDR2 SMNVEV (reference sequence). The CDR3 loop is CASSSASKFSNEQFF. The CDR3 bases are TGTGCCAGCAGTTCAGCTAGCAAGTTTAGCAATGAGCAGTTCTTC.

In DNA form, the CDR3 reads TGTGCCAGCAGCCGATTTAACTATGGCTACACCTTC. Protein product: CASSRFNYGYTF. V is TRBV14 and J is TRBJ1-2; no clear D. Trimming took off 4 bases at V and 1 base at J, with 4 bases between the two ends. From germline, CDR1 is SGHDN and CDR2 FVKESK. This CDR3 has 12 residues.

The chain links TRBV15 to TRBJ2-2; TRBD2 matches 12 bases. V lost 5 bases, J lost 4 bases, and 11 bases stayed unmatched. CDR3 length: 18 amino acids. Germline assignment: CDR1 LNHNV and CDR2 YYDKDF (reference sequence). CDR3 loop: CATSLKTSGSFGTGELFF. DNA for the CDR3: TGTGCCACCAGCTTAAAGACTAGCGGGAGTTTCGGCACCGGGGAGCTGTTTTTT.

The gene calls are TRBV27 and TRBJ2-7; unclear D gene. CDR3 length equals 15 residues. Germline lookup yields CDR1 MNHEY and CDR2 SMNVEV (reference sequence). The V end lost 2 bases, the J end lost 2 bases, and 13 bases lay between the germline ends. CDR3 in amino acids: CASSLSAVPTYEQYF. DNA for the CDR3: TGTGCCAGCAGTTTAAGTGCAGTACCTACCTACGAGCAGTACTTC.

This sequence joins TRBV14 and TRBJ2-1; D is perhaps TRBD2 (6 bases). CDR3 length: 16 amino acids. V was clipped by 4 bases and J by 6 bases, with 19 bases between them. The germline gives CDR1 SGHDN, CDR2 FVKESK. The CDR3 DNA reads as TGTGCCAGCAGCCCCAGACTAGTCTCTCATCCCAATGAGCAGTTCTTC. Residues: CASSPRLVSHPNEQFF. Variable domain in full (rest from reference TRBV14 and TRBJ2-1): EAGVTQFPSHSVIEKGQTVTLRCDPISGHDNLYWYRRVMGKEIKFLLHFVKESKQDESGMPNNRFLAERTGGTYSTLKVQPAELEDSGVYFCASSPRLVSHPNEQFFGPGTRLTVL.

The chain links TRBV5-5 to TRBJ2-7; TRBD2 matches 8 bases. Per germline, CDR1 SGHKS and CDR2 YYEKEE (reference sequence). With V trimmed by 0 bases and J by 3 bases, 5 bases remained unmatched. This CDR3 contains 15 residues. The CDR3 is CASSLVGAGDYEQYF. The DNA of the CDR3 is TGTGCCAGCAGCTTGGTTGGAGCGGGGGACTACGAGCAGTACTTC.

This rearrangement joins TRBV7-6 to TRBJ2-3; the D gene is possibly TRBD2 (5 bases). This CDR3 has 17 amino acids. Germline values: CDR1 SGHVS, CDR2 FNYEAQ. V dropped 4 bases and J dropped 3 bases, with 20 bases sitting between them. The DNA of the CDR3 is TGTGCCAGCAGCTCGCACCATAGCGAGAGAAGGACAGATACGCAGTATTTT. This sequence encodes CASSSHHSERRTDTQYF.

The V call is TRBV9, the J call TRBJ2-5, with 10 bases that match TRBD2. CDR1 and CDR2 from the germline V gene are SGDLS and YYNGEE. V lost 0 bases and J lost 4; bases outside the gene matches: 15. The CDR3 loop spans 19 amino acids. In nucleotides, the CDR3 is TGTGCCAGCAGCGTAGGGCTGCTAGCGGGAGACCACGTTGGAGAGACCCAGTACTTC. Translated: CASSVGLLAGDHVGETQYF.

The chain has TRBV11-2 and TRBJ2-3; D possibly corresponds to TRBD2 (5 bases). Germline assignment: CDR1 SGHAT and CDR2 FQNNGV. Between the trimmed V and J ends, which lost 3 bases and 0 bases, there was a span of 16 bases. The CDR3 consists of 17 residues. The chain's CDR3 is CASSFLGRSTSTDTQYF. The CDR3 nucleotides read TGTGCCAGCAGCTTCCTAGGGAGATCTACTAGCACAGATACGCAGTATTTT.